The 2 T cell receptor beta chains in this list originate from one sample, sequenced in a study of blood T cells in healthy people across ages. The authors ran a second PCR of about 6 to 11 cycles using a sample-barcoded 5' primer and a J-beta primer mix. TCRdb recomputed calls from the 5' RACE reads with MiXCR, one row per CDR3 protein. This table has about 800,000 distinct CDR3 sequences, 55% to 70% appearing once. The sequencing input was blood. The receptors derive from a man aged 25-45 years in good health.

The CDR3 protein is CASSLVPVVVAGANVLTF. CDR3 nucleotides: TGTGCCAGCAGCTTAGTCCCTGTTGTGGTGGCCGGGGCCAACGTCCTGACTTTC. The rearrangement links TRBV7-9 to TRBJ2-6, with D hard to call. Germline CDR1 is SEHNR and CDR2 is FQNEAQ (reference sequence). The CDR3 loop spans 18 amino acids. V was cut by 1 base and J by 4 bases, with 17 bases left in between.

This sequence joins TRBV7-6 and TRBJ2-1, with 10 bases matching TRBD1. CDR1 SGHVS and CDR2 FNYEAQ come from the germline V gene. J was trimmed by 5 bases and V by 5 bases; bases with no gene match: 9. This CDR3 is 16 amino acids long. The CDR3 reads CASSKKMGQGHNEQFF. Written as DNA, the CDR3 is TGTGCCAGCAGCAAGAAGATGGGACAGGGGCACAATGAGCAGTTCTTC.